These 26 T cell receptor beta chains originate from one sample sequenced in a study of blood T cell repertoires in COVID-19. Sequencing used immunoSEQ multiplex PCR; TCRdb keeps in-frame clones, though not all of them. The repertoire holds about 190,000 clones, 80% to 90% seen once, with about 15% in the top ten. Material for sequencing was peripheral blood. The receptors here all came from a man aged 25-45 years with active or convalescent COVID-19.

The rearrangement uses TRBV6-5 and TRBJ1-2; possibly TRBD1 for D (5 bases). This CDR3 is 12 amino acids long. Per the germline V gene, CDR1 is MNHEY and CDR2 is SVGAGI. Trimming cost V 5 bases and J 6 bases, with 10 bases left between them. CDR3 protein: CASSRQSNGYTF. DNA of the CDR3: TGTGCCAGCAGTCGACAGTCGAATGGCTACACCTTC.

This rearrangement joins TRBV9 to TRBJ2-1, with TRBD2 as a possible D gene (6 bases). Germline V CDR1 and CDR2: SGDLS, YYNGEE. The CDR3 consists of 13 residues. Between the trimmed V and J ends, which lost 0 bases and 9 bases, there was a span of 10 bases. Here the CDR3 reads CASSVVGGGEQFF. The DNA of the CDR3 is TGTGCCAGCAGCGTAGTCGGGGGTGGTGAGCAGTTCTTC.

This chain uses TRBV6-1 with TRBJ2-3; 8 bases are shared with TRBD1. V lost 4 bases and J lost 2; bases outside the gene matches: 14. Per the germline V gene, CDR1 is MNHNS and CDR2 is SASEGT. This CDR3 region has 18 residues. CDR3 loop: CASSAAESGQGATDTQYF. The CDR3, as DNA: TGTGCCAGCAGTGCCGCCGAATCGGGGCAGGGGGCCACAGATACGCAGTATTTT.

The J gene is TRBJ2-3, the V gene TRBV19; 8 bases agree with TRBD1. Germline CDR1 reads LNHDA; CDR2 reads SQIVND (reference sequence). The CDR3 covers 18 residues. After removal of 0 bases from V and 3 bases from J, the junction contained 11 bases not matched to a gene. CDR3 DNA: TGTGCCAGTAGTATAGATTCACAGGGGGTTGTTGGGACAGATACGCAGTATTTT. Translating it yields CASSIDSQGVVGTDTQYF.

The V and J genes are TRBV25-1 and TRBJ2-7; tentative D call: TRBD1 (5 bases). V was shortened by 7 bases and J by 3 bases, with 7 bases between the two germline ends. Per the germline V gene, CDR1 is MGHDK and CDR2 is SYGVNS. This CDR3 spans 11 amino acids. CDR3 sequence reads: CASTQGYEQYF. CDR3 nucleotide sequence: TGTGCCAGCACGCAGGGCTACGAGCAGTACTTC.

The V and J genes are TRBV5-5 and TRBJ1-1; 10 bases agree with TRBD1. This CDR3 is built from 16 residues. Germline CDR1 SGHKS, CDR2 YYEKEE (reference sequence). With V trimmed by 1 base and J by 6 bases, 9 bases remained unmatched. The DNA of the CDR3 is TGTGCCAGCAGCTTGAGGACAGGGGGGCCCTCCGCTGAAGCTTTCTTT. Encoded protein: CASSLRTGGPSAEAFF.

The sample holds a few counts of this clone. As DNA, the CDR3 is TGTGCCAGCAGCCCCCGAGGGAACACTGAAGCTTTCTTT. As protein: CASSPRGNTEAFF. The gene calls are TRBV14 and TRBJ1-1; D call uncertain. Trimming cost V 4 bases and J 1 base, with 7 bases left between them. The CDR3 runs to 13 residues. Germline values: CDR1 SGHDN, CDR2 FVKESK.

The chain couples TRBV5-1 to TRBJ2-6; 10 nucleotides agree with TRBD1. Germline CDR1 SGHRS, CDR2 YFSETQ. The ends lost 4 bases at V and 0 bases at J; junction bases unmatched: 4. This CDR3 comprises 17 residues. CDR3 DNA: TGCGCCAGCAGCCCAAGGACAGGGGGCTCTGGGGCCAACGTCCTGACTTTC. It translates to CASSPRTGGSGANVLTF.

The rearrangement links TRBV30 to TRBJ1-1; 9 nucleotides line up with TRBD1. CDR1 and CDR2 from the germline V gene are GTSNPN and SVGIG (reference sequence). The CDR3 is 14 amino acids. The V gene end was trimmed by 0 bases and the J gene end by 10 bases; junction bases not matched to a gene: 9. CDR3 protein: CAWSVVQGASGAFF. The CDR3 DNA reads TGTGCCTGGAGTGTGGTACAGGGGGCGAGTGGAGCTTTCTTT.

The rearrangement joins TRBV7-9 to TRBJ2-3; 8 nucleotides agree with TRBD2. CDR1 is SEHNR and CDR2 is FQNEAQ in the germline V gene (reference sequence). V trimming: 2 bases; J trimming: 4 bases; junction bases outside the gene matches: 5. The CDR3 runs 15 residues. CDR3 bases: TGTGCCAGCAGCTTATTCGGGGGGGCAGCAGATACGCAGTATTTT. Translation gives CASSLFGGAADTQYF.

This sequence joins TRBV6-5 and TRBJ2-1; TRBD1 agrees at 9 bases. V was pared by 8 bases and J by 4 bases, with 6 bases of the junction left unmatched. The CDR3 contains 14 residues. The germline V gene has CDR1 MNHEY and CDR2 SVGAGI. The CDR3 reads CASARQGEYNEQFF. In nucleotides, the CDR3 is TGTGCCAGCGCGAGACAGGGGGAATACAATGAGCAGTTCTTC.

This chain links TRBV5-1 with TRBJ2-7, with D perhaps matching TRBD2 (6 bases). Per germline, CDR1 SGHRS and CDR2 YFSETQ. The length of the CDR3 is 14 residues. Trimming removed 2 bases from V and 5 bases from J, with 14 bases in between. For the CDR3, the DNA is TGCGCCAGCAGCTTCACTAGGCCGGGGGACGAGCAGTACTTC. Its protein product is CASSFTRPGDEQYF.

The rearrangement links TRBV7-8 to TRBJ2-1; 9 nucleotides align to TRBD2. The germline gives CDR1 SGHVS, CDR2 FQNEAQ. Trimming at V came to 0 bases and at J to 4 bases, leaving 13 bases not matched to a gene. The CDR3 contains 19 residues. The DNA of the CDR3 is TGTGCCAGCAGCTTAGCTGGGGGGAGCGGCGGGGGGGTTTACAATGAGCAGTTCTTC. This codes for CASSLAGGSGGGVYNEQFF.

The rearrangement joins TRBV11-2 to TRBJ2-2; TRBD2 might be the D (6 bases). V lost 2 bases, J lost 1 base, and 8 bases lay in between. Looked up from germline, CDR1 is SGHAT and CDR2 is FQNNGV. This CDR3 has 15 residues. CDR3 in amino acids: CASSLTSLNTGELFF. As DNA, the CDR3 is TGTGCCAGCAGCTTAACTAGCCTGAACACCGGGGAGCTGTTTTTT.

The chain combines TRBV5-1 with TRBJ2-6, with D perhaps matching TRBD1 (5 bases). The CDR3 sequence is 16 residues long. The V end lost 4 bases, the J end lost 0 bases, and 11 bases lay between the germline ends. The germline CDR1 and CDR2 sequences are SGHRS and YFSETQ. The CDR3 bases are TGCGCCAGCAGCGTGACAGATCACTCTGGGGCCAACGTCCTGACTTTC. Amino acid sequence: CASSVTDHSGANVLTF.

This sequence joins TRBV18 and TRBJ1-2, with 8 bases fitting TRBD1. Losses at the gene ends were 6 bases for V and 6 bases for J; bases not matched to a gene: 6. The CDR3 is made up of 13 amino acids. Germline V gives CDR1 KGHSH, CDR2 LQKENI. The CDR3 region is CASSAGTGHGYTF. CDR3 sequence (DNA): TGTGCCAGCTCTGCTGGGACAGGACATGGCTACACCTTC. The full variable domain, its missing parts supplied by reference TRBV18 and TRBJ1-2, is NAGVMQNPRHLVRRRGQEARLRCSPMKGHSHVYWYRQLPEEGLKFMVYLQKENIIDESGMPKERFSAEFPKEGPSILRIQQVVRGDSAAYFCASSAGTGHGYTFGSGTRLTVV.

The rearrangement uses TRBV18 and TRBJ1-5, with 9 bases that match TRBD1. V lost 2 bases to trimming and J lost 1 base; unmatched junction nucleotides: 12. Per the germline V gene, CDR1 is KGHSH and CDR2 is LQKENI. The CDR3 sequence is 19 residues long. The CDR3 DNA sequence: TGTGCCAGCTCACCAAGACCCCCCCGCGGGACAGGGAGCAATCAGCCCCAGCATTTT. It yields the protein CASSPRPPRGTGSNQPQHF.

The rearrangement links TRBV6-1 to TRBJ2-5; 11 bases are shared with TRBD2. The germline gives CDR1 MNHNS, CDR2 SASEGT. CDR3 length: 17 residues. V was clipped by 0 bases and J by 5 bases; unmatched bases: 8. The CDR3 nucleotides read TGTGCCAGCAGTGAAGCGTTGGGGACTAGCGGTGGGGAGACCCAGTACTTC. Translating gives CASSEALGTSGGETQYF.

J is TRBJ1-1 and V is TRBV5-5; D not resolved. The CDR3 has 13 amino acids. Germline loops: CDR1 SGHKS, CDR2 YYEKEE (reference sequence). Trimming pared 5 bases from V and 4 bases from J, leaving 12 bases between. For the CDR3, the DNA is TGTGCCAGCAGGACCCACAGCAGCACTGAAGCTTTCTTT. Translated, it gives CASRTHSSTEAFF.

The chain links TRBV19 to TRBJ1-5, with 8 bases lining up with TRBD1. The length of the CDR3 is 14 residues. The germline V gene encodes CDR1 LNHDA and CDR2 SQIVND (reference sequence). V lost 3 bases, J lost 5 bases, and 3 bases stayed unmatched. DNA for the CDR3: TGTGCCAGTAGTATCCTGGACAGGGATCAGCCCCAGCATTTT. This codes for CASSILDRDQPQHF.

V is TRBV30 and J is TRBJ1-2; tentative D call: TRBD1 (5 bases). V was cut by 3 bases and J by 4 bases, with 18 bases left in between. CDR3 length: 15 residues. Germline CDR1 reads GTSNPN; CDR2 reads SVGIG (reference sequence). DNA for the CDR3: TGTGCCTGGAGAGGGGAGGCAGGGTCTTCCTATGGCTACACCTTC. It encodes CAWRGEAGSSYGYTF.

The chain is built from TRBV7-8 and TRBJ2-7; maybe TRBD2 (5 bases). CDR3 length: 15 amino acids. CDR1 SGHVS and CDR2 FQNEAQ come from the germline V gene. Deletions cut 4 bases from V and 3 bases from J, with 16 bases between. The CDR3 nucleotides are TGTGCCAGCAGCTCGCAGGCGGGCGGATTCTACGAGCAGTACTTC. This encodes CASSSQAGGFYEQYF. Together with reference TRBV7-8 and TRBJ2-7, the CDR3 gives the full variable domain: GAGVSQSPRYKVAKRGQDVALRCDPISGHVSLFWYQQALGQGPEFLTYFQNEAQLDKSGLPSDRFFAERPEGSVSTLKIQRTQQEDSAVYLCASSSQAGGFYEQYFGPGTRLTVT.

The chain joins TRBV29-1 to TRBJ1-1; no reliable D call. CDR3 length: 12 amino acids. Trimming took off 7 bases at V and 1 base at J, with 10 bases between the two ends. Germline V gives CDR1 SQVTM, CDR2 ANQGSEA. The CDR3 DNA reads as TGCAGCGCAAAAACAGCGAACACTGAAGCTTTCTTT. It translates to CSAKTANTEAFF.

This chain links TRBV7-8 with TRBJ2-7, with TRBD1 as a possible D gene (5 bases). Germline V gene lookup returns CDR1 SGHVS and CDR2 FQNEAQ. V shed 1 base and J shed 7 bases, with 14 bases lying between them. This CDR3 contains 14 residues. CDR3 bases: TGTGCCAGCAGCTTAGGGTGGGGCCTAGTAGAGCAGTACGTC. Amino acid sequence: CASSLGWGLVEQYV.

This chain connects TRBV27 to TRBJ2-5; D may be TRBD2 (6 bases). Looked up from germline, CDR1 is MNHEY and CDR2 is SMNVEV (reference sequence). Deletions cut 0 bases from V and 1 base from J, with 9 bases between. This CDR3 contains 15 residues. CDR3 DNA: TGTGCCAGCAGTTTATCGGCGGGGATCCAAGAGACCCAGTACTTC. This codes for CASSLSAGIQETQYF.

This chain links TRBV30 with TRBJ1-2; 8 nucleotides line up with TRBD1. CDR1 and CDR2 from the germline V gene are GTSNPN and SVGIG (reference sequence). Germline trimming cut 1 base from V and 4 bases from J; bases unmatched to any gene: 2. The CDR3 has 13 amino acids. In DNA, the CDR3 is TGTGCCTGGAGTGATGGACAGGGCTATGGCTACACCTTC. Translated, it gives CAWSDGQGYGYTF.